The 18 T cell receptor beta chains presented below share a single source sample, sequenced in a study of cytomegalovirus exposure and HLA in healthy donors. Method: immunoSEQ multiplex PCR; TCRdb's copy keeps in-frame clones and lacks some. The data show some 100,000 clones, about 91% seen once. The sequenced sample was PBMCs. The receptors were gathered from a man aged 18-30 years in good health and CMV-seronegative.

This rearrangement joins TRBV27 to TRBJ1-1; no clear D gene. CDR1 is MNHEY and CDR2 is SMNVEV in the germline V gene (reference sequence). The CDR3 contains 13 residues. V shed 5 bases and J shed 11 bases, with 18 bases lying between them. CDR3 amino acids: CASSPTLTQQAFF. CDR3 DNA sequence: TGTGCCAGCAGTCCCACCCTGACCCAACAGGCTTTCTTT.

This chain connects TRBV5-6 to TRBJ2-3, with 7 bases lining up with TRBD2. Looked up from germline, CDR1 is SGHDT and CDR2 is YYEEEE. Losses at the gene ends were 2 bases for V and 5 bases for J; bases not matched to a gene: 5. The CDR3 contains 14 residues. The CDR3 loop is CASSFGAGVDTQYF. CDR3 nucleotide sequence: TGTGCCAGCAGCTTTGGGGCGGGAGTAGATACGCAGTATTTT.

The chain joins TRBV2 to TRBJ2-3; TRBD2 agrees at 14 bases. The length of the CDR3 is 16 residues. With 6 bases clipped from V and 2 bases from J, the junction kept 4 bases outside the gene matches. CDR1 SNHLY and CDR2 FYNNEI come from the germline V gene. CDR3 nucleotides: TGTGCCAGCAGCCCGGGACTAGCGGGGGTCACAGATACGCAGTATTTT. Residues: CASSPGLAGVTDTQYF.

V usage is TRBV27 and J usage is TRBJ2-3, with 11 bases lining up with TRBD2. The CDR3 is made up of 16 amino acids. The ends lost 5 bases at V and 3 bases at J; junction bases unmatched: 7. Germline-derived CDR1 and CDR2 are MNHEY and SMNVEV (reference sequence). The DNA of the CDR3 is TGTGCCAGCAGTACCCGTAGCGGGAGGGCGACAGATACGCAGTATTTT. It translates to CASSTRSGRATDTQYF.

The DNA for the CDR3 is TGTGCCAGCAGCTTAGATCTTTTATGGACAGGGTCTTTCTTC. Translated, it gives CASSLDLLWTGSFF. The genes are TRBV7-9 and TRBJ2-1; 8 bases fit TRBD1. The germline V gene encodes CDR1 SEHNR and CDR2 FQNEAQ (reference sequence). V was pared by 1 base and J by 16 bases, with 12 bases of the junction left unmatched. The length of the CDR3 is 14 residues.

The CDR3 protein is CASSLASGGELFF. CDR3 nucleotide sequence: TGTGCCAGCAGTTTAGCCTCGGGCGGGGAGCTGTTTTTT. The rearrangement links TRBV6-5 to TRBJ2-2; D gene unclear. Trimming pared 4 bases from V and 7 bases from J, leaving 10 bases between. CDR3 length equals 13 residues. Germline V gene data show CDR1 as MNHEY and CDR2 as SVGAGI.

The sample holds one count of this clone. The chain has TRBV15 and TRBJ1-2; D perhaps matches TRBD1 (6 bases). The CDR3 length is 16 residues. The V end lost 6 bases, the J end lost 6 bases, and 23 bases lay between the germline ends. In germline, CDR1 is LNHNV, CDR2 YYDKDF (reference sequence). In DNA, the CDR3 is TGTGCCACCAGAAGAAACATGGGGGCCCTTGGAAATGGCTACACCTTC. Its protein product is CATRRNMGALGNGYTF.

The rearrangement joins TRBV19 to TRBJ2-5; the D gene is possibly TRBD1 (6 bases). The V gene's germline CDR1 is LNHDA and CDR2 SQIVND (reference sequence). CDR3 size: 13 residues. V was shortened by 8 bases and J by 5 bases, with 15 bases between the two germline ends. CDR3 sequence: CASQGPNLETQYF. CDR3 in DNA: TGTGCCAGTCAGGGGCCGAATCTGGAGACCCAGTACTTC.

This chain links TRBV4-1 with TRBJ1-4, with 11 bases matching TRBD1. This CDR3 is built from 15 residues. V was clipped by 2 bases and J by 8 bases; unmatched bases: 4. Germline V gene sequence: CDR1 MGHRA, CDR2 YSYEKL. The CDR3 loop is CASSQTRDRGEKLFF. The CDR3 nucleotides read TGCGCCAGCAGCCAAACCCGGGACAGGGGGGAAAAACTGTTTTTT.

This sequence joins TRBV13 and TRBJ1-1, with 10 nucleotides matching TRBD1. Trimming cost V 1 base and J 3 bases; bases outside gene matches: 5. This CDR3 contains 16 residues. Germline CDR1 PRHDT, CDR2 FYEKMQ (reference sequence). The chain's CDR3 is CASSLVVGTGDTEAFF. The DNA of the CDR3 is TGTGCCAGCAGCTTAGTAGTTGGGACAGGGGACACTGAAGCTTTCTTT.

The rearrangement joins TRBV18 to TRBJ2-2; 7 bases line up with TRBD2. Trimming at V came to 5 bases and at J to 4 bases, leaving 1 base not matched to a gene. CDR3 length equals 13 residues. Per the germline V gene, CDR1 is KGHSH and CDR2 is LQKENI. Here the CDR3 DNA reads TGTGCCAGCTCAGGGACTATCACCGGGGAGCTGTTTTTT. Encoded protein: CASSGTITGELFF.

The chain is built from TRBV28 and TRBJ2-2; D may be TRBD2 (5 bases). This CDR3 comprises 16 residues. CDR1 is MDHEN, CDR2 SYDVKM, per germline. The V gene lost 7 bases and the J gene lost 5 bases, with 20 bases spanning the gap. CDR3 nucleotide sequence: TGTGCCAGCACCCGTCCGGGCCTAGCCGATACCGGGGAGCTGTTTTTT. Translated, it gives CASTRPGLADTGELFF.

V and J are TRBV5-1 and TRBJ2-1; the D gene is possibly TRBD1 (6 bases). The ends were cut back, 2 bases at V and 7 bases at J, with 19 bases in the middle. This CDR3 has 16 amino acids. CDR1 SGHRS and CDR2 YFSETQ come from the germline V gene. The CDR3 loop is CASSFLQGVISNEQFF. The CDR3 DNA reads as TGCGCCAGCAGCTTCTTACAGGGTGTTATATCAAATGAGCAGTTCTTC.

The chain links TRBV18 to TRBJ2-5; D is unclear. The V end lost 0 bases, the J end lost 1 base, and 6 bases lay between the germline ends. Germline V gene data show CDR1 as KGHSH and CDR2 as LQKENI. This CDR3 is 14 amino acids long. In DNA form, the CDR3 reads TGTGCCAGCTCACCACCCGTGTTCCAAGAGACCCAGTACTTC. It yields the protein CASSPPVFQETQYF.

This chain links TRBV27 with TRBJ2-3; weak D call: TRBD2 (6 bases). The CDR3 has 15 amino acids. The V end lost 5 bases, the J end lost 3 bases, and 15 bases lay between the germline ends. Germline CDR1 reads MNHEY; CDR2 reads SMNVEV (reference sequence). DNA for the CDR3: TGTGCCAGCAGTCGGGAGTCAAAGTCAACAGATACGCAGTATTTT. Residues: CASSRESKSTDTQYF.

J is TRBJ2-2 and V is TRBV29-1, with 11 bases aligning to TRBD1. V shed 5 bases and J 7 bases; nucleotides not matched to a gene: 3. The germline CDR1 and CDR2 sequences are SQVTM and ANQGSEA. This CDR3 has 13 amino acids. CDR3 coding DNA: TGCAGCGTTCGGACAGGGGGCGGCGGGGAGCTGTTTTTT. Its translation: CSVRTGGGGELFF.

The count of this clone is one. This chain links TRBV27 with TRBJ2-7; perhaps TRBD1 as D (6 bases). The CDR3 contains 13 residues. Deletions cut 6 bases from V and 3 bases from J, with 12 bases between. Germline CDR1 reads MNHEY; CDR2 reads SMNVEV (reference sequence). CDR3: CASSRGHRYEQYF. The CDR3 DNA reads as TGTGCCAGCAGCAGGGGACACCGCTACGAGCAGTACTTC.

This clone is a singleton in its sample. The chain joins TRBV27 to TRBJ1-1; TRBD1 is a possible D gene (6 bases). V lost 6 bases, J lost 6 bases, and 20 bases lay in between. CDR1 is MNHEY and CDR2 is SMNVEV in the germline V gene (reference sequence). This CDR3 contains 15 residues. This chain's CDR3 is CASSKARQVWSEAFF. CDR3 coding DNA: TGTGCCAGCAGCAAGGCCCGACAGGTTTGGTCTGAAGCTTTCTTT.